These T cell receptor beta chains were read from a single sample in a study of cytomegalovirus exposure and HLA in healthy donors. Clones were sequenced by immunoSEQ multiplex PCR, and TCRdb holds only the in-frame ones, with some missing. The repertoire has some 120,000 clones, about 80% of them found once; the top ten carry over 0.9%. The source material was PBMCs. The receptors come from a human donor in good health. The CDR3 runs from the conserved cysteine through the conserved F or W. Fields, in order: CDR3 length, clone size, V gene, J gene, D gene, CDR3 protein, CDR3 DNA. A D gene is named only where the DNA matches it firmly. Only part of the rows carry a size: once, few, many, or a class if the clone is expanded.

CDR3 length: 18; clone size: NA; V gene: TRBV9; J gene: TRBJ1-2; D gene: TRBD1; CDR3 protein: CASSVSGTATFLPYGYTF; CDR3 DNA: TGTGCCAGCAGCGTATCCGGGACAGCGACCTTCCTCCCCTATGGCTACACCTTC
CDR3 length: 14; clone size: NA; V gene: TRBV7-6; J gene: TRBJ2-7; D gene: NA; CDR3 protein: CASSQRQSSYEQYF; CDR3 DNA: TGTGCCAGCAGCCAACGACAAAGTTCCTACGAGCAGTACTTC
CDR3 length: 15; clone size: NA; V gene: TRBV5-1; J gene: TRBJ1-1; D gene: TRBD1; CDR3 protein: CASSLAGGGLTEAFF; CDR3 DNA: TGCGCCAGCAGCTTGGCGGGAGGGGGCCTCACTGAAGCTTTCTTT
CDR3 length: 18; clone size: NA; V gene: TRBV4-1; J gene: TRBJ2-3; D gene: TRBD2; CDR3 protein: CASSGGGLAETYTDTQYF; CDR3 DNA: TGCGCCAGCAGCGGAGGGGGACTAGCGGAGACCTACACAGATACGCAGTATTTT
CDR3 length: 15; clone size: NA; V gene: TRBV5-4; J gene: TRBJ1-1; D gene: NA; CDR3 protein: CASSRIGQSNTEAFF; CDR3 DNA: TGTGCCAGCAGCCGAATTGGACAGTCGAACACTGAAGCTTTCTTT
CDR3 length: 14; clone size: few; V gene: TRBV25-1; J gene: TRBJ1-1; D gene: NA; CDR3 protein: CASSFQGVSNEAFF; CDR3 DNA: TGTGCCAGCTCCTTTCAGGGCGTTAGTAATGAAGCTTTCTTT
CDR3 length: 12; clone size: NA; V gene: TRBV15; J gene: TRBJ2-7; D gene: NA; CDR3 protein: CATSPGAYEQYF; CDR3 DNA: TGTGCCACCTCCCCGGGGGCCTACGAGCAGTACTTC
CDR3 length: 14; clone size: NA; V gene: TRBV18; J gene: TRBJ1-4; D gene: TRBD1; CDR3 protein: CASSSGTGNEKLFF; CDR3 DNA: TGTGCCAGCTCGTCCGGGACAGGGAATGAAAAACTGTTTTTT
CDR3 length: 14; clone size: few; V gene: TRBV6-5; J gene: TRBJ2-5; D gene: NA; CDR3 protein: CASSYPGSQETQYF; CDR3 DNA: TGTGCCAGCAGTTATCCCGGGTCTCAAGAGACCCAGTACTTC
CDR3 length: 15; clone size: NA; V gene: TRBV9; J gene: TRBJ2-7; D gene: NA; CDR3 protein: CASSVAGRFAHEQYF; CDR3 DNA: TGTGCCAGCAGCGTAGCGGGGAGGTTTGCCCACGAGCAGTACTTC
CDR3 length: 18; clone size: NA; V gene: TRBV5-1; J gene: TRBJ2-2; D gene: NA; CDR3 protein: CASSLATRQAANTGELFF; CDR3 DNA: TGCGCCAGCAGCTTGGCTACTAGACAGGCGGCGAACACCGGGGAGCTGTTTTTT
CDR3 length: 14; clone size: NA; V gene: TRBV7-9; J gene: TRBJ2-7; D gene: TRBD2; CDR3 protein: CASSSALAAYEQYF; CDR3 DNA: TGTGCCAGCAGCTCCGCCCTAGCGGCCTACGAGCAGTACTTC
CDR3 length: 14; clone size: NA; V gene: TRBV19; J gene: TRBJ1-5; D gene: NA; CDR3 protein: CASSLGNSNQPQHF; CDR3 DNA: TGTGCCAGTAGTTTAGGTAATAGCAATCAGCCCCAGCATTTT
CDR3 length: 17; clone size: few; V gene: TRBV5-6; J gene: TRBJ1-2; D gene: NA; CDR3 protein: CASSLFSWAVLSYGYTF; CDR3 DNA: TGTGCCAGCAGCTTATTTTCTTGGGCAGTTCTTTCCTATGGCTACACCTTC
CDR3 length: 13; clone size: once; V gene: TRBV29-1; J gene: TRBJ1-1; D gene: NA; CDR3 protein: CSVGQKINTEAFF; CDR3 DNA: TGCAGCGTAGGACAGAAGATTAACACTGAAGCTTTCTTT
CDR3 length: 16; clone size: NA; V gene: TRBV5-4; J gene: TRBJ2-5; D gene: TRBD2; CDR3 protein: CASSLGRGGYQETQYF; CDR3 DNA: TGTGCCAGCAGCTTGGGGCGGGGGGGGTATCAAGAGACCCAGTACTTC
CDR3 length: 15; clone size: NA; V gene: TRBV2; J gene: TRBJ2-7; D gene: NA; CDR3 protein: CASSRGPLSSYEQYF; CDR3 DNA: TGTGCCAGCAGCCGAGGTCCTCTCAGCTCCTACGAGCAGTACTTC
CDR3 length: 16; clone size: once; V gene: TRBV18; J gene: TRBJ2-1; D gene: TRBD1; CDR3 protein: CASSPKWDRVIDEQFF; CDR3 DNA: TGTGCCAGCTCACCTAAGTGGGACAGGGTTATCGATGAGCAGTTCTTC
CDR3 length: 13; clone size: few; V gene: TRBV6-1; J gene: TRBJ1-5; D gene: NA; CDR3 protein: CASIPEGLEPQHF; CDR3 DNA: TGTGCCAGCATCCCGGAGGGCCTGGAGCCCCAGCATTTT
CDR3 length: 16; clone size: NA; V gene: TRBV6-5; J gene: TRBJ2-7; D gene: TRBD1; CDR3 protein: CASSYSGQGISYEQYF; CDR3 DNA: TGTGCCAGCAGTTACTCCGGACAGGGAATATCCTACGAGCAGTACTTC
CDR3 length: 13; clone size: NA; V gene: TRBV19; J gene: TRBJ2-5; D gene: TRBD1; CDR3 protein: CASSIVDTGAQYF; CDR3 DNA: TGTGCCAGTAGTATTGTCGATACAGGGGCCCAGTACTTC
CDR3 length: 16; clone size: NA; V gene: TRBV7-9; J gene: TRBJ2-3; D gene: TRBD2; CDR3 protein: CASSLAASGGPDTQYF; CDR3 DNA: TGTGCCAGCAGCTTAGCGGCTAGCGGGGGGCCGGATACGCAGTATTTT
CDR3 length: 16; clone size: NA; V gene: TRBV27; J gene: TRBJ1-5; D gene: NA; CDR3 protein: CASSLAGSYSNQPQHF; CDR3 DNA: TGTGCCAGCAGTTTAGCAGGGTCTTATAGCAATCAGCCCCAGCATTTT
CDR3 length: 16; clone size: NA; V gene: TRBV14; J gene: TRBJ2-1; D gene: NA; CDR3 protein: CASSPPSGASYNEQFF; CDR3 DNA: TGTGCCAGCAGCCCACCCTCAGGGGCTTCCTACAATGAGCAGTTCTTC
CDR3 length: 14; clone size: NA; V gene: TRBV5-8; J gene: TRBJ1-2; D gene: TRBD1; CDR3 protein: CASSLAETGVGYTF; CDR3 DNA: TGTGCCAGCAGCTTGGCCGAAACAGGGGTAGGCTACACCTTC
CDR3 length: 14; clone size: NA; V gene: TRBV5-6; J gene: TRBJ2-7; D gene: TRBD1; CDR3 protein: CASSLGQGSYEQYF; CDR3 DNA: TGTGCCAGCAGCTTGGGACAGGGAAGTTACGAGCAGTACTTC
CDR3 length: 13; clone size: NA; V gene: TRBV27; J gene: TRBJ2-7; D gene: TRBD1; CDR3 protein: CASSLSRQGEQYF; CDR3 DNA: TGTGCCAGCAGTTTAAGCCGACAGGGCGAGCAGTACTTC
CDR3 length: 17; clone size: few; V gene: TRBV4-1; J gene: TRBJ2-3; D gene: NA; CDR3 protein: CASSRYPVRQDTDTQYF; CDR3 DNA: TGCGCCAGCAGTCGCTACCCGGTTAGACAGGACACAGATACGCAGTATTTT
CDR3 length: 11; clone size: NA; V gene: TRBV20-1; J gene: TRBJ2-5; D gene: NA; CDR3 protein: CSARKLETQYF; CDR3 DNA: TGCAGTGCTAGAAAACTGGAGACCCAGTACTTC
CDR3 length: 17; clone size: once; V gene: TRBV21-1; J gene: TRBJ2-1; D gene: NA; CDR3 protein: CASSKVGPTRVYNEQFF; CDR3 DNA: TGTGCCAGCAGCAAAGTCGGACCTACCAGGGTCTACAATGAGCAGTTCTTC
CDR3 length: 16; clone size: NA; V gene: TRBV5-1; J gene: TRBJ1-1; D gene: TRBD1; CDR3 protein: CASSWRGTGDISEAFF; CDR3 DNA: TGTGCCAGCAGCTGGAGGGGGACAGGGGATATCTCTGAAGCTTTCTTT
CDR3 length: 14; clone size: few; V gene: TRBV4-2; J gene: TRBJ2-2; D gene: NA; CDR3 protein: CASSQAANTGELFF; CDR3 DNA: TGTGCCAGCAGCCAGGCAGCGAACACCGGGGAGCTGTTTTTT
CDR3 length: 18; clone size: once; V gene: TRBV9; J gene: TRBJ1-3; D gene: NA; CDR3 protein: CASSPSSTGKVSGNTIYF; CDR3 DNA: TGTGCCAGCAGCCCCTCATCTACAGGGAAGGTTTCTGGAAACACCATATATTTT
CDR3 length: 15; clone size: once; V gene: TRBV4-1; J gene: TRBJ2-1; D gene: TRBD2; CDR3 protein: CASSPTSGGFDEQFF; CDR3 DNA: TGCGCCAGCAGCCCGACTAGCGGGGGTTTCGATGAGCAGTTCTTC
CDR3 length: 16; clone size: NA; V gene: TRBV2; J gene: TRBJ2-1; D gene: TRBD2; CDR3 protein: CASSERSGGANNEQFF; CDR3 DNA: TGTGCCAGCAGTGAAAGGAGCGGGGGGGCCAATAATGAGCAGTTCTTC
CDR3 length: 13; clone size: NA; V gene: TRBV27; J gene: TRBJ2-1; D gene: NA; CDR3 protein: CASSFGSYNEQFF; CDR3 DNA: TGTGCCAGCAGTTTCGGCTCCTACAATGAGCAGTTCTTC
CDR3 length: 13; clone size: NA; V gene: TRBV7-2; J gene: TRBJ2-1; D gene: TRBD2; CDR3 protein: CASSLAPSGEQFF; CDR3 DNA: TGTGCCAGCAGCTTAGCCCCTAGCGGTGAGCAGTTCTTC
CDR3 length: 15; clone size: NA; V gene: TRBV11-3; J gene: TRBJ2-1; D gene: NA; CDR3 protein: CASSHPREGDNEQFF; CDR3 DNA: TGTGCCAGCAGCCACCCGAGAGAAGGGGACAATGAGCAGTTCTTC
CDR3 length: 10; clone size: NA; V gene: TRBV29-1; J gene: TRBJ1-1; D gene: NA; CDR3 protein: CSVGVGGAFF; CDR3 DNA: TGCAGCGTTGGCGTGGGGGGGGCTTTCTTT
CDR3 length: 14; clone size: NA; V gene: TRBV5-1; J gene: TRBJ2-4; D gene: NA; CDR3 protein: CASSPGLEGNIQYF; CDR3 DNA: TGCGCCAGCAGCCCCGGACTGGAAGGGAACATTCAGTACTTC
CDR3 length: 12; clone size: once; V gene: TRBV7-9; J gene: TRBJ2-5; D gene: NA; CDR3 protein: CASSPREETQYF; CDR3 DNA: TGTGCCAGCAGCCCCAGGGAAGAGACCCAGTACTTC
CDR3 length: 15; clone size: NA; V gene: TRBV4-1; J gene: TRBJ1-4; D gene: NA; CDR3 protein: CASSQGGVTNEKLFF; CDR3 DNA: TGCGCCAGCAGCCAAGGGGGGGTAACTAATGAAAAACTGTTTTTT
CDR3 length: 13; clone size: few; V gene: TRBV7-2; J gene: TRBJ2-1; D gene: NA; CDR3 protein: CASSLQIPNEQFF; CDR3 DNA: TGTGCCAGCAGCTTACAGATCCCCAATGAGCAGTTCTTC
CDR3 length: 16; clone size: NA; V gene: TRBV28; J gene: TRBJ2-7; D gene: NA; CDR3 protein: CASSLTMAGSSYEQYF; CDR3 DNA: TGTGCCAGCAGTTTAACGATGGCGGGGAGCTCCTACGAGCAGTACTTC
CDR3 length: 14; clone size: NA; V gene: TRBV6-1; J gene: TRBJ1-1; D gene: NA; CDR3 protein: CASSPTAENTEAFF; CDR3 DNA: TGTGCCAGCAGTCCGACGGCGGAGAACACTGAAGCTTTCTTT
CDR3 length: 15; clone size: NA; V gene: TRBV6-1; J gene: TRBJ2-3; D gene: NA; CDR3 protein: CASSEGPFPQDTQYF; CDR3 DNA: TGTGCCAGCAGTGAAGGGCCCTTCCCCCAAGATACGCAGTATTTT
CDR3 length: 16; clone size: NA; V gene: TRBV9; J gene: TRBJ2-7; D gene: TRBD1; CDR3 protein: CASGPDAGQGYFEQYF; CDR3 DNA: TGTGCCAGCGGCCCAGATGCGGGACAGGGATATTTTGAGCAGTACTTC
CDR3 length: 14; clone size: NA; V gene: TRBV2; J gene: TRBJ2-4; D gene: NA; CDR3 protein: CASDQQGFGNIQYF; CDR3 DNA: TGTGCCAGCGACCAACAGGGATTTGGAAACATTCAGTACTTC
CDR3 length: 15; clone size: NA; V gene: TRBV14; J gene: TRBJ1-1; D gene: NA; CDR3 protein: CASRDLREENTEAFF; CDR3 DNA: TGTGCCAGCAGAGACTTAAGGGAGGAGAACACTGAAGCTTTCTTT
CDR3 length: 13; clone size: NA; V gene: TRBV29-1; J gene: TRBJ1-2; D gene: TRBD1; CDR3 protein: CSAGTGGFGGYTF; CDR3 DNA: TGCAGCGCGGGGACAGGGGGGTTCGGAGGCTACACCTTC
CDR3 length: 16; clone size: NA; V gene: TRBV4-1; J gene: TRBJ1-2; D gene: NA; CDR3 protein: CASSRGDGAIREGYTF; CDR3 DNA: TGCGCCAGCAGCCGAGGGGACGGGGCCATTCGGGAGGGCTACACCTTC
CDR3 length: 13; clone size: NA; V gene: TRBV6-5; J gene: TRBJ1-4; D gene: NA; CDR3 protein: CAISERVREKLFF; CDR3 DNA: TGTGCCATCAGTGAGAGGGTTAGGGAAAAACTGTTTTTT
CDR3 length: 16; clone size: once; V gene: TRBV19; J gene: TRBJ1-2; D gene: NA; CDR3 protein: CASSIRLGGAHQGYTF; CDR3 DNA: TGTGCCAGTAGTATAAGACTAGGCGGGGCTCATCAGGGCTACACCTTC
CDR3 length: 16; clone size: NA; V gene: TRBV11-3; J gene: TRBJ2-1; D gene: TRBD2; CDR3 protein: CASSLLSGGAINEQFF; CDR3 DNA: TGTGCCAGCAGCCTTCTTAGCGGGGGGGCGATAAATGAGCAGTTCTTC
CDR3 length: 16; clone size: NA; V gene: TRBV4-2; J gene: TRBJ1-4; D gene: TRBD1; CDR3 protein: CASSRATGTGDEKLFF; CDR3 DNA: TGTGCCAGCAGCCGAGCGACCGGGACAGGGGATGAAAAACTGTTTTTT
CDR3 length: 17; clone size: NA; V gene: TRBV11-2; J gene: TRBJ2-1; D gene: NA; CDR3 protein: CASSLDPFGGRGNEQFF; CDR3 DNA: TGTGCCAGCAGCTTAGATCCTTTCGGGGGGCGAGGCAATGAGCAGTTCTTC
CDR3 length: 15; clone size: once; V gene: TRBV5-1; J gene: TRBJ1-1; D gene: TRBD1; CDR3 protein: CASSLAGQGGTEAFF; CDR3 DNA: TGCGCCAGCAGCTTGGCGGGACAGGGGGGAACTGAAGCTTTCTTT